This T cell receptor (beta chain) was captured by sequencing in a study of shared clonotypes between healthy human individuals. This table comes from immunoSEQ multiplex PCR, and its TCRdb copy is limited to in-frame clones, with some not included. Of millions of clones in the sample, about 93% are singletons; the top ten hold more than 1.5%. CDR1 and CDR2 from the germline V gene are SNHLY and FYNNEI. The CDR3 has 16 amino acids. The ends were cut back, 8 bases at V and 3 bases at J, with 22 bases in the middle. Remarks on this clone: Its antigen is currently unknown.

Study findings and constraints: Generation probability values for non-shared clonotypes were lower than those for clonotypes shared by all four donors. Depth was large, yet rarefaction showed that sorted-subset sequencing was incomplete. Tissue TCR repertoires likely differ from these blood-only repertoires.

Naive CD8 cells, CD45RO-negative and positively selected for CCR7, excluded terminally differentiated effector memory CD45RA+ cells. This TCR was sampled from a man younger than 35 in good health. Some clones in this sample may be carry-over from other donors' samples. The material sequenced was naive CD8+ T cells from PBMCs. The chain carries TRBV2 and TRBJ1-1, with D possibly matching TRBD1 (6 bases). CDR3 in amino acids: CASQETGIRWDTEAFF. The CDR3, as DNA: TGTGCCAGCCAGGAGACAGGAATTAGGTGGGACACTGAAGCTTTCTTT.